This T cell receptor (beta chain) is drawn from a study of T cell changes during pregnancy in multiple sclerosis. Generated by immunoSEQ multiplex PCR, the TCRdb table keeps only in-frame clones and is missing some. This table has some 15,000 clones, around 88% appearing once. A note on this clone: Within the sample, other DNA sequences also encode this same CDR3.

This CDR3 is 14 amino acids long. With 4 bases clipped from V and 14 bases from J, the junction kept 16 bases outside the gene matches. CDR1 is WSHSY and CDR2 is SAAADI in the germline V gene. The chain has TRBV10-2 and TRBJ1-1; 7 positions agree with TRBD1. Specimen: CD8+ T cells from peripheral blood mononuclear cells, collected in the second trimester of pregnancy. This sequence was found in a female donor in good health, enrolled as a control in a pregnancy study. The DNA of the CDR3 is TGCGCCAGCAGTGTGACCCAGGGGGGTGCATGGGCCTTCTTT. Translating gives CASSVTQGGAWAFF.